The 29 T cell receptor beta chains below all came from one sample that was sequenced in a study of cytomegalovirus exposure and HLA in healthy donors. It was with 60 Vbeta and 13 Jbeta primers that the PCR ran. TCRdb's copy holds only in-frame clones and misses some; the assay was immunoSEQ multiplex PCR. The sample includes fewer than 350,000 clones, over 85% of them seen just once. The sample consisted of PBMCs. Every receptor here comes from a woman aged 18-30 years in good health and CMV-seronegative.

This clone was found once. The chain links TRBV7-2 to TRBJ2-7, with TRBD2 as a possible D gene (6 bases). Germline lookup yields CDR1 SGHTA and CDR2 FQGNSA. The CDR3 loop spans 15 amino acids. V shed 0 bases and J shed 0 bases, with 9 bases lying between them. In nucleotides, the CDR3 is TGTGCCAGCAGCTTAGCTGGGGGGAGCTCCTACGAGCAGTACTTC. It is translated as CASSLAGGSSYEQYF.

The chain is built from TRBV9 and TRBJ1-2, with 7 bases that match TRBD1. Losses at the gene ends were 6 bases for V and 4 bases for J; bases not matched to a gene: 18. CDR1 and CDR2 (germline): SGDLS, YYNGEE. This CDR3 has 17 residues. The CDR3 region has the DNA TGTGCCAGCACCCCCGGAGGGGGCCCAAATATTGGCTATGGCTACACCTTC. Protein sequence: CASTPGGGPNIGYGYTF.

This chain links TRBV6-6 with TRBJ2-2; TRBD2 matches 7 bases. The germline V gene encodes CDR1 MNHNY and CDR2 SVGAGI (reference sequence). The CDR3 loop spans 15 amino acids. J was trimmed by 5 bases and V by 3 bases; bases with no gene match: 6. CDR3 region: CASSYTGGGTGELFF. CDR3 coding DNA: TGTGCCAGCAGTTATACTGGCGGGGGAACCGGGGAGCTGTTTTTT.

This clone was detected a few times. This chain uses TRBV21-1 with TRBJ1-2. TRBV21-1 is reported as a pseudogene. CDR3 length: 16 residues. The DNA for the CDR3 is TGTGCCAGCAGCCTGCGGGTCGGAGGGGGGGACTATGGCTACACCTTC. Protein: CASSLRVGGGDYGYTF.

DNA of the CDR3: TGTGCCAGCAGCTCCCTGACAGGGAAGGGCAACACTGAAGCTTTCTTT. Translated, it gives CASSSLTGKGNTEAFF. This chain links TRBV6-6 with TRBJ1-1, with 7 bases matching TRBD1. Germline V gives CDR1 MNHNY, CDR2 SVGAGI (reference sequence). J lost 2 bases, V lost 6 bases, and 12 bases had no gene match. CDR3 size: 16 residues.

The chain has TRBV9 and TRBJ2-1, with 10 bases that match TRBD2. The CDR3 is made up of 16 amino acids. Germline V gives CDR1 SGDLS, CDR2 YYNGEE. J lost 7 bases, V lost 3 bases, and 10 bases had no gene match. This CDR3 is CASSAPLAGGGNEQFF. CDR3 DNA: TGTGCCAGCAGCGCACCTTTAGCGGGGGGCGGAAATGAGCAGTTCTTC. The whole variable domain, remainder taken from reference TRBV9 and TRBJ2-1, is DSGVTQTPKHLITATGQRVTLRCSPRSGDLSVYWYQQSLDQGLQFLIQYYNGEERAKGNILERFSAQQFPDLHSELNLSSLELGDSALYFCASSAPLAGGGNEQFFGPGTRLTVL.

This chain uses TRBV5-1 with TRBJ2-3; 7 bases align to TRBD2. Germline V gene data show CDR1 as SGHRS and CDR2 as YFSETQ. V lost 6 bases and J lost 4; bases outside the gene matches: 17. There are 17 residues in the CDR3. The CDR3 sequence: CASTSRASGGPADTQYF. The DNA of the CDR3 is TGCGCCAGCACCTCGCGGGCTAGCGGAGGACCCGCAGATACGCAGTATTTT.

In its sample, this clone was seen once. The J gene is TRBJ1-2, the V gene TRBV30; D unclear. The CDR3 runs 13 residues. V lost 3 bases and J lost 5, with 13 bases in between. Germline V gene sequence: CDR1 GTSNPN, CDR2 SVGIG (reference sequence). The CDR3 loop reads CAWSARGSYGYTF. The CDR3 DNA is TGTGCCTGGAGCGCACGAGGATCTTATGGCTACACCTTC.

For this clone: The junction differs from germline at one of its ends, possibly a read error. The genes are TRBV7-9 and TRBJ1-1, with 8 bases lining up with TRBD1. The germline V gene has CDR1 SEHNR and CDR2 FQNEAQ (reference sequence). CDR3 length: 13 amino acids. The CDR3 spells CSSRRTGGTEAFF. The DNA of the CDR3 is TGTTCCAGCAGGCGTACAGGGGGCACTGAAGCTTTCTTT.

The chain employs TRBV7-9 and TRBJ1-3; 7 nucleotides align to TRBD1. The germline V gene encodes CDR1 SEHNR and CDR2 FQNEAQ (reference sequence). Germline trimming cut 5 bases from V and 2 bases from J; bases unmatched to any gene: 6. CDR3 size: 15 residues. CDR3: CASSPRGTAGNTIYF. CDR3 nucleotides: TGTGCCAGCAGCCCCAGGGGGACAGCTGGAAACACCATATATTTT. The entire variable domain, with the rest obtained from reference TRBV7-9 and TRBJ1-3, is as follows: DTGVSQNPRHKITKRGQNVTFRCDPISEHNRLYWYRQTLGQGPEFLTYFQNEAQLEKSRLLSDRFSAERPKGSFSTLEIQRTEQGDSAMYLCASSPRGTAGNTIYFGEGSWLTVV.

The chain combines TRBV5-4 with TRBJ1-2; 8 bases fit TRBD1. The CDR3 runs to 13 residues. V lost 4 bases and J lost 7; bases outside the gene matches: 6. The V gene's germline CDR1 is SGHNT and CDR2 YYREEE (reference sequence). The CDR3 DNA follows: TGTGCCAGCAGCCCGGACAGGGTTGGTGGCTACACCTTC. As protein: CASSPDRVGGYTF.

The J gene is TRBJ1-5, the V gene TRBV7-2, with D possibly matching TRBD1 (6 bases). CDR1 SGHTA and CDR2 FQGNSA come from the germline V gene. Trimming removed 1 base from V and 4 bases from J, with 11 bases in between. This CDR3 is 15 amino acids long. The CDR3 loop is CASSLEGQGNQPQHF. CDR3 sequence (DNA): TGTGCCAGCAGCTTAGAGGGACAAGGAAATCAGCCCCAGCATTTT.

The chain carries TRBV18 and TRBJ1-2, with D perhaps matching TRBD1 (5 bases). CDR1 and CDR2 from the germline V gene are KGHSH and LQKENI. V was cut by 0 bases and J by 4 bases, with 18 bases left in between. The CDR3 is 17 amino acids. The chain's CDR3 is CASSPPTSPGHLYGYTF. The CDR3 DNA follows: TGTGCCAGCTCACCACCTACTTCGCCAGGGCACCTCTATGGCTACACCTTC.

The chain combines TRBV5-1 with TRBJ2-7; tentatively, D is TRBD1 (6 bases). The CDR3 is made up of 16 amino acids. Trimming took off 4 bases at V and 3 bases at J, with 20 bases between the two ends. Germline CDR1 reads SGHRS; CDR2 reads YFSETQ. The CDR3 here is CASSPLRTAANYEQYF. CDR3 nucleotides: TGCGCCAGCAGCCCGTTGAGGACAGCAGCGAACTACGAGCAGTACTTC.

The chain combines TRBV6-5 with TRBJ1-5; TRBD1 might be the D (6 bases). CDR1 MNHEY and CDR2 SVGAGI come from the germline V gene. Trimming shortened V by 6 bases and J by 0 bases, and 12 bases separated the two germline ends. CDR3 length: 15 residues. This chain's CDR3 is CASRTGQNSNQPQHF. In DNA, the CDR3 is TGTGCCAGCAGGACCGGACAGAATAGCAATCAGCCCCAGCATTTT.

This clone was detected only once. CDR3 nucleotides: TGTGCCAGCAGCTTAGAAAGGGGTGGAGAGACCCAGTACTTC. It yields the protein CASSLERGGETQYF. The gene calls are TRBV11-2 and TRBJ2-5; perhaps TRBD1 as D (5 bases). CDR1 and CDR2 (germline): SGHAT, FQNNGV. The CDR3 length is 14 residues. Trimming took off 0 bases at V and 4 bases at J, with 9 bases between the two ends. The whole variable domain, filled in from reference TRBV11-2 and TRBJ2-5, reads EAGVAQSPRYKIIEKRQSVAFWCNPISGHATLYWYQQILGQGPKLLIQFQNNGVVDDSQLPKDRFSAERLKGVDSTLKIQPAKLEDSAVYLCASSLERGGETQYFGPGTRLLVL.

This clone was counted a few times. DNA for the CDR3: TGTGCCAGTAGTATAGCGTCGACTAACACAGATACGCAGTATTTT. The encoded protein is CASSIASTNTDTQYF. This chain links TRBV19 with TRBJ2-3, with a tentative D call TRBD2 (5 bases). The ends were cut back, 1 base at V and 2 bases at J, with 10 bases in the middle. Germline assignment: CDR1 LNHDA and CDR2 SQIVND (reference sequence). The CDR3 spans 15 residues. The full variable domain, its missing parts supplied by reference TRBV19 and TRBJ2-3, is DGGITQSPKYLFRKEGQNVTLSCEQNLNHDAMYWYRQDPGQGLRLIYYSQIVNDFQKGDIAEGYSVSREKKESFPLTVTSAQKNPTAFYLCASSIASTNTDTQYFGPGTRLTVL.

Turning to this clone: The sample carries other DNA sequences with the same CDR3. The genes are TRBV5-8 and TRBJ1-6; the D is unclear. CDR1 and CDR2 (germline): SGHTS, YDEGEE. V gave up 7 bases and J gave up 0 bases, with 14 bases separating them. This CDR3 has 16 residues. CDR3 DNA: TGTGCCAGCCCCACAGAGTCTTTCTCCTATAATTCACCCCTCCACTTT. Its translation: CASPTESFSYNSPLHF.

The chain uses TRBV15 and TRBJ1-5; 8 bases are a match to TRBD1. Looked up from germline, CDR1 is LNHNV and CDR2 is YYDKDF (reference sequence). J gave up 5 bases and V 9 bases, and 9 bases lay outside the gene matches. This CDR3 comprises 14 residues. The CDR3 is CATVSGTGDQPQHF. The CDR3 DNA reads as TGTGCCACTGTAAGTGGGACAGGAGATCAGCCCCAGCATTTT.

The chain uses TRBV5-5 and TRBJ2-5; 10 nucleotides align to TRBD2. The V segment lost 4 bases and the J segment 2 bases; nucleotides outside the gene matches: 8. Germline V gene sequence: CDR1 SGHKS, CDR2 YYEKEE (reference sequence). There are 16 residues in the CDR3. The CDR3 here is CASSRPSGGVQETQYF. The CDR3 DNA reads TGTGCCAGCAGCCGCCCTAGCGGGGGAGTACAAGAGACCCAGTACTTC.

This chain links TRBV7-6 with TRBJ2-7; the match to TRBD1 covers 8 bases. The germline V gene has CDR1 SGHVS and CDR2 FNYEAQ. The CDR3 covers 15 residues. The trim removed 0 bases at V and 0 bases at J, leaving 1 base unmatched. CDR3 protein: CASSLATGDSYEQYF. The DNA for the CDR3 is TGTGCCAGCAGCTTAGCGACAGGGGACTCCTACGAGCAGTACTTC.

The chain is built from TRBV7-2 and TRBJ1-4; D gene unclear. The CDR3 is 15 residues long. V gave up 1 base and J gave up 1 base, with 7 bases separating them. In germline, CDR1 is SGHTA, CDR2 FQGNSA. CDR3 sequence reads: CASSLDPGTNEKLFF. The CDR3, as DNA: TGTGCCAGCAGCTTAGATCCGGGAACTAATGAAAAACTGTTTTTT. The full variable domain, its missing parts supplied by reference TRBV7-2 and TRBJ1-4, is GAGVSQSPSNKVTEKGKDVELRCDPISGHTALYWYRQSLGQGLEFLIYFQGNSAPDKSGLPSDRFSAERTGGSVSTLTIQRTQQEDSAVYLCASSLDPGTNEKLFFGSGTQLSVL.

The genes are TRBV5-1 and TRBJ1-1; 8 bases agree with TRBD1. Germline V CDR1 and CDR2: SGHRS, YFSETQ. The J segment lost 0 bases and the V segment lost 3 bases, leaving 4 bases of the junction unmatched. The CDR3 extends over 15 amino acids. CDR3 amino acids: CASSSLDRVNTEAFF. CDR3 nucleotide sequence: TGCGCCAGCAGCTCGCTGGACAGGGTGAACACTGAAGCTTTCTTT.

The chain links TRBV5-1 to TRBJ2-5; tentative D call: TRBD2 (5 bases). The CDR3 contains 14 residues. V lost 4 bases to trimming and J lost 2 bases, with 12 bases between them. CDR1 is SGHRS and CDR2 is YFSETQ in the germline V gene. CDR3 DNA: TGCGCCAGCAGCATTGCGGGCCAGCAAGAGACCCAGTACTTC. Amino acid sequence: CASSIAGQQETQYF.

The chain combines TRBV27 with TRBJ2-2, with a tentative D call TRBD1 (6 bases). Germline V gives CDR1 MNHEY, CDR2 SMNVEV (reference sequence). This CDR3 region has 14 residues. Trimming removed 0 bases at V and 5 bases at J, with 7 bases between. Written as DNA, the CDR3 is TGTGCCAGCAGTTTATCGGGGGCGACCGGGGAGCTGTTTTTT. It is translated as CASSLSGATGELFF.

This clone has only a few counts. CDR3 DNA sequence: TGTGCCAGCAGTGACAAGAACACTGAAGCTTTCTTT. Its protein is CASSDKNTEAFF. The V and J genes are TRBV7-9 and TRBJ1-1, with D uncertain. The CDR3 length is 12 residues. Trimming pared 6 bases from V and 1 base from J, leaving 6 bases between. Germline values: CDR1 SEHNR, CDR2 FQNEAQ (reference sequence). The entire variable domain, with the rest obtained from reference TRBV7-9 and TRBJ1-1, is as follows: DTGVSQNPRHKITKRGQNVTFRCDPISEHNRLYWYRQTLGQGPEFLTYFQNEAQLEKSRLLSDRFSAERPKGSFSTLEIQRTEQGDSAMYLCASSDKNTEAFFGQGTRLTVV.

The chain joins TRBV19 to TRBJ1-2; D is unresolved. Deletions cut 7 bases from V and 0 bases from J, with 24 bases between. The length of the CDR3 is 18 residues. Germline V gives CDR1 LNHDA, CDR2 SQIVND (reference sequence). The CDR3 DNA sequence: TGTGCCAGTACCTTATCCCCCCGAGGGCAGCCTACTAACTATGGCTACACCTTC. It specifies CASTLSPRGQPTNYGYTF. Drawing the rest from reference TRBV19 and TRBJ1-2, the complete variable domain is DGGITQSPKYLFRKEGQNVTLSCEQNLNHDAMYWYRQDPGQGLRLIYYSQIVNDFQKGDIAEGYSVSREKKESFPLTVTSAQKNPTAFYLCASTLSPRGQPTNYGYTFGSGTRLTVV.

The chain uses TRBV19 and TRBJ1-1, with a tentative D call TRBD1 (6 bases). The CDR3 is 13 amino acids. V lost 6 bases and J lost 6, with 14 bases in between. CDR1 and CDR2 (germline): LNHDA, SQIVND (reference sequence). The CDR3 coding sequence is TGTGCCAGTAGCCAGGGGCCCGACGCTGAAGCTTTCTTT. It encodes CASSQGPDAEAFF. Filled out from reference TRBV19 and TRBJ1-1, the complete variable domain reads DGGITQSPKYLFRKEGQNVTLSCEQNLNHDAMYWYRQDPGQGLRLIYYSQIVNDFQKGDIAEGYSVSREKKESFPLTVTSAQKNPTAFYLCASSQGPDAEAFFGQGTRLTVV.

The genes are TRBV2 and TRBJ2-1; 9 nucleotides agree with TRBD2. This CDR3 comprises 15 residues. Germline V gene sequence: CDR1 SNHLY, CDR2 FYNNEI. With V trimmed by 3 bases and J by 8 bases, 8 bases remained unmatched. In DNA, the CDR3 is TGTGCCAGCAGTGAGGGGACTAGCCCTCCAGATGAGCAGTTCTTC. Protein: CASSEGTSPPDEQFF. Looking up the rest from reference TRBV2 and TRBJ2-1 gives the full variable domain: EPEVTQTPSHQVTQMGQEVILRCVPISNHLYFYWYRQILGQKVEFLVSFYNNEISEKSEIFDDQFSVERPDGSNFTLKIRSTKLEDSAMYFCASSEGTSPPDEQFFGPGTRLTVL.